This TCR beta chain was obtained from a study of T cells in Graves' hyperthyroidism and ophthalmopathy (dated by TCRdb to between 2018 and 2020). For context, the study as a whole: Peripheral blood samples were taken at initial diagnosis, before any treatment was given. Prospective prediction of ophthalmopathy was tested in an independent validation cohort of approximately 18 hyperthyroidism patients and 15 to 17 patients who later progressed to ophthalmopathy. TCR Vbeta CDR3 sequencing of approximately 140 peripheral blood samples (over 40 ophthalmopathy, some 75 hyperthyroidism and roughly 17 progressor patients) is reported in the paper. Thyroid tissue and blood T-cell repertoires from six or seven Graves' hyperthyroidism patients were also compared in the study. To identify TCR V-J signatures that set the groups apart, the researchers used a discovery cohort of more than 95 patients, made up of some 41 with Graves' ophthalmopathy and some 60 with stable Graves' hyperthyroidism. After sampling, hyperthyroidism patients received methimazole starting at 30 mg daily, and ophthalmopathy patients received high-dose intravenous methylprednisolone. The 100 discovery patients were randomly split 7:3 into training and test sets.

This clonotype was counted many times. No antigen is known for it. No clone much larger than this one lies a single base away; base qualities are absent. The CDR3 sequence holds 11 residues, the cysteine and phenylalanine included. The DNA shown is the 33-base CDR3, in frame from base 1. V lost 2 bases and J lost 8 bases; the stretch between them is 6 bases long. The germline V gene encodes CDR1 ENHRY and CDR2 SYGVKD. Stable Graves' hyperthyroidism was defined as no progression to ophthalmopathy during 18 months of follow-up. The hyperthyroidism patients were between 18 and 65 years old and newly diagnosed, with a disease duration of less than 2 months. The study excluded patients with uncontrolled infections, other autoimmune diseases, pregnancy or lactation. Diagnoses were based on clinical symptoms, serum thyroxine and TRAb, thyroid ultrasound and orbital computed tomography. Ficoll-Paque density gradient centrifugation was used to isolate PBMCs from around 9.1 ml of fresh peripheral blood. Total RNA was extracted using Trizol reagent, and RNA quality was assessed on an Agilent 2100 Bioanalyzer.

Overall results and qualifications from the work: Most expanded thyroid clonotypes (frequency above 0.001) were also detected in blood, a finding suggesting that blood repertoires may reflect thyroid immune responses. During validation, the model predicted progression to ophthalmopathy a median of approximately 6 months ahead of onset, with approximately 71% sensitivity and more than 72% specificity. Sample size was not statistically predetermined, and blinding of investigators to group allocation was not performed. A 13 V-J signature model separated ophthalmopathy from stable hyperthyroidism, with approximately 86% sensitivity and 81.08% specificity in cross-validation and 80%/75% in testing.

The TCR beta CDR3 regions were amplified from the RNA transcripts. The first round of RT-PCR for the TCR CDR3 was performed with the HTBI primer set and the Qiagen OneStep RT-PCR kit. Libraries were constructed in a second round of multiplex PCR, after which size selection and purification were carried out. Paired-end sequencing of the libraries was performed with 100 bp reads on an Illumina HiSeq2000. Regarding the original processing steps: Raw data were processed with SOAPnuke, discarding reads with adapters, uncalled bases, mean Phred below 15, or no exact constant-primer or identifier match. High-quality paired reads were merged using COPE v1.2.5, and each unique nucleotide sequence was defined as a clonotype. MiTCR v1.1 was used to align clonotypes to the IMGT TRBV, TRBD and TRBJ reference segments. Analysis was restricted to V-J combinations with a frequency above 0.0001, which covered 99% to 99.2% of repertoires. The TCS score was defined as the ratio of F50 (clonal expansion) to E x V (chaos), calculated using BLOSUM62-based TCRdist between CDR3 peptides within each V-J. Welch's t-statistics and random forest reduced 500 to 650 V-J features to under 15, which were used in a naive Bayes classifier (R e1071). TCRdb reprocessing: public reads trimmed at Q25 with fastp, clones called with MiXCR, in-frame beta chains kept. Entries that share a CDR3 protein sequence are merged under the most common genes and DNA. Here the V and J calls rest on TCRdb's processing, not on the authors' analysis. A total of hundreds of thousands of distinct CDR3 sequences appear in this sample, about 13% of them only once. Together, the top ten hold 9.2% of the sample.

The chain is assembled from TRBV10-3 and TRBJ1-2, with the D gene not confidently named. The sequencing sample was made of blood. The source of this sequence is a woman aged 18-30 years with Graves' hyperthyroidism. Read as DNA, the sequence is TGTGCCATCAGTGAGCGGAGAGGCTACACCTTC. The translation is CAISERRGYTF.